This T cell receptor (beta chain) is drawn from a study of CD8+ T cells in alopecia areata. RNA extraction and reverse transcription yielded cDNA as sequencing template. Clones were read by immunoSEQ multiplex PCR, and TCRdb kept only the in-frame ones, dropping some. The repertoire consists of 150,000 to 200,000 clones, with around 59% occurring once and the leading ten covering 11% to 15%. Findings of the study overall: Among the 100 top clones, expanded CD8+ clones, like scalp clonality, were significantly decreased by tofacitinib. In scalp and blood, many expanded lesional clones persisted during tofacitinib.

Specified treatment: oral pan-JAK inhibitor, 5-10 mg twice daily. A remark on this clone: Its target is unknown.

The origin of this receptor is a human donor with alopecia areata. The source material was CD4+ T cells sorted from blood, sampled at week 24, from a patient treated with tofacitinib.

CDR3 nucleotide sequence: TGTGCCAGCAGCTTAGCGGGGGTCGGCACTGAAGCTTTCTTT. This translates into CASSLAGVGTEAFF. V is TRBV7-9 and J is TRBJ1-1, with D maybe TRBD1 (5 bases). The germline gives CDR1 SEHNR, CDR2 FQNEAQ (reference sequence). The V and J ends lost 0 bases and 4 bases respectively, with 9 bases between them. The CDR3 is 14 residues long.